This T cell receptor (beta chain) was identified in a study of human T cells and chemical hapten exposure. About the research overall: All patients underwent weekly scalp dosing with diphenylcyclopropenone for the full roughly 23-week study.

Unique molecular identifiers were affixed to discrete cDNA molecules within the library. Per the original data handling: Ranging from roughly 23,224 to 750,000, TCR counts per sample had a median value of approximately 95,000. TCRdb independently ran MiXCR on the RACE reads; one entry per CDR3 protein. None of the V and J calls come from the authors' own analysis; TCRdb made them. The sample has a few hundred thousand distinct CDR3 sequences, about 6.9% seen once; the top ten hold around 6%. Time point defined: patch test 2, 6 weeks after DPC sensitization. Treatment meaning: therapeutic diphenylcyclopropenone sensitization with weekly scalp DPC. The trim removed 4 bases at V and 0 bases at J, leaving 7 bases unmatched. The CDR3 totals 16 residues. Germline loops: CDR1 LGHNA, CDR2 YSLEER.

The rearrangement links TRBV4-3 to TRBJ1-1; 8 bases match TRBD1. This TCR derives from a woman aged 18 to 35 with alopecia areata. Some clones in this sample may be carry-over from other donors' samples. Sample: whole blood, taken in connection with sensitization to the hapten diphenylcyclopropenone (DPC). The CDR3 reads CASSRGTGGMNTEAFF. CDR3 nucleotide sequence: TGCGCCAGCAGCCGCGGAACAGGGGGAATGAACACTGAAGCTTTCTTT.